This T cell receptor (beta chain) was found in a study of cytomegalovirus exposure and HLA in healthy donors (dated by TCRdb to 2017 to 2019). Broadly, across the study: An earlier analysis of under 600 of the donors reported approximately 270 Gb of sequence data and 100 million to 140 million unique TCR beta sequences from about 200 million T cells. An early release that covered some 630 HLA-typed donors contained approximately 300 gigabases of sequencing data and roughly 84 million unique TCR sequences. Among the approximately 420 genotyped donors, roughly 80% belonged to the genetic ancestry cluster associated with self-reported Caucasian donors. The study was designed to test whether signatures of past pathogen exposure could be identified by cataloging public T cell receptors. Using immunosequencing, the study profiled T cell repertoires from about 610 subjects and related those repertoires to cytomegalovirus serostatus. Along with the approximately 700-subject first cohort, a separate validation cohort of approximately 110 different subjects was used. High-throughput TCR immunosequencing, statistical association of individual TCRs with disease status, and machine learning were combined to predict cytomegalovirus infection status. A later analysis re-analyzed previously published TCR beta repertoires from approximately 670 donors and added high-resolution HLA genotyping to study TCR occurrence patterns. In the later analysis, no new phenotypic data were used to find candidate immune exposures; instead, reliance was placed on TCR beta sequences and their occurrence across donors. In an earlier analysis of several hundred of the donors, high-throughput TCR beta sequencing was used to judge whether each TCR beta V gene segment behaved as functional or pseudogenic. Alongside the repertoire data, information on donor age, sex, ethnicity and CMV serostatus was compiled. In a later genetic analysis, genome-wide SNP genotypes for about 55% of the 666 donors were used, and that subset was treated as a discovery cohort. All discovery cohort repertoires had been generated on a single sequencing platform. HLA typing included class I and class II loci at four-digit resolution. The number of donors typed differed by locus, with roughly 620-630 for A, B, C, DRB1 and DQB1, 522 for DQA1, some 570 for DPA1, and approximately 470 for DPB1. About 5 DR-DQ haplotypes were handled as single units for association and clustering, since linkage in the cohort was strong. Among 398 genotyped donors of the cohort, an average of around 250,000 unique TCR beta nucleotide sequences was sequenced per donor, of which about 19% were non-productive.

The method behind the library was the immunoSEQ multiplex PCR assay. A mixture of 60 forward primers for TCR Vbeta segments and 13 reverse primers for TCR Jbeta segments was used in the multiplex PCR. Amplification of the CDR3 region of rearranged TCR beta genes was performed with a multiplex PCR assay on genomic DNA. Amplified TCR beta libraries were sequenced as 87-base-pair reads on the Illumina HiSeq System. As for how the authors treated the data: Across the 670 or so repertoires, a later analysis counted approximately 83 million unique TCR beta chains, approximately 12 million of which were shared by at least two donors. A nearest-neighbor algorithm error-corrected the raw reads and collapsed the reads into unique sequences, merging closely related sequences to remove PCR and sequencing errors. To assign V, D and J gene segments, CDR3 sequences were aligned to IMGT reference sequences. For a sequence to be retained, a match of at least six nucleotides to both a V gene segment and a J gene segment was required. Rearrangements were called productive when the CDR3 lacked stop codons and stayed in frame with V and J; all others were non-productive. CDR3 was defined according to IMGT convention as the region running from the second conserved V-encoded cysteine to the conserved J-encoded phenylalanine. The earlier analysis of about 620 of the donors excluded sequences that lacked an unambiguous match to a single V gene segment. In an earlier analysis of some 590 of the donors, a V segment was called functional when productive rearrangements were above 56.7%, and segregating when the standard deviation between donors exceeded 5%. A statistical classification framework was developed to diagnose cytomegalovirus status using the catalog of TCR beta chain sequences. A later analysis assigned V and J genes by comparing TCR nucleotide sequences with IMGT/GENE-DB human TR gene sequences. In a later analysis, CDR3 sequences and most-parsimonious VDJ recombination scenarios were assigned using the TCRdist pipeline. In a later analysis, each TCR beta chain was defined by its CDR3 amino acid sequence together with its V-gene family, and reads lacking a unique V-gene family were excluded. In a later analysis, approximately 640 highly shared, low-generation-probability nucleotide sequences were removed to address suspected cross-contamination and a sequencing artifact. For each public chain, a later analysis derived a clonal expansion index from normalized ranks of inferred template counts within each repertoire. Generation probabilities in a later analysis came from a VDJ recombination model fitted to out-of-frame rearrangements, and those results were checked against IGoR. A later analysis scored TCR-TCR, TCR-HLA and TCR-CMV co-occurrence with hypergeometric tests, applying a repertoire-size bias correction to TCR pairs. False discovery rates were estimated in a later analysis by permuting HLA or CMV assignments 20 times. In a later analysis, co-occurring TCRs were grouped using DBSCAN, and TCRdist sequence similarity was added for clustering within HLA-allele-positive subsets. For co-occurrence clustering, repertoires with fewer than 30,000 or more than 120,000 public chains were excluded, along with about five repertoires with anomalous nucleotide sharing. TCRdb limited this immuneACCESS table to in-frame rearrangements with V and J called. A share of clones is missing; checked studies link under half to unresolved V genes, and the rest is unexplained. D and trimming were read from the DNA, whereas the V and J calls and clone size are those reported in that table. In this sample's table one finds roughly 71,000 clones. 4.5% to 6.5% of the sample lies in the top ten.

In total, approximately 610 healthy bone marrow donors made up the cohort. At the time of sampling, all cohort members were nominally healthy, though unrecorded immune exposures were likely present. The donor was CMV seropositive and belonged to the group of about 290 seropositive cohort members. A peripheral blood sample was collected from each donor, and TCR beta sequencing was performed on peripheral blood mononuclear cells. Genomic DNA extraction from the blood cell samples was performed with the Qiagen DNeasy Blood Extraction Kit. Turning to this clone: Its binding antigen is unknown.

CDR1 and CDR2, looked up from the germline V gene (reference sequence), are SGHAT and FQDESV. From the cysteine through the phenylalanine, the CDR3 covers 15 amino acids. Only the CDR3 DNA is retained, 45 bases long and in frame from the first base. Trimming at the junction amounts to 3 bases on V and 2 bases on J, and the germline ends lie 14 bases apart. Overall study outcomes, separate from this receptor: When HLA alleles, especially DR and DQ, strongly co-occurred, attributing TCR associations to individual alleles was difficult. In a later analysis, the rate of TCR association differed among HLA loci, with DRB1 alleles having the most associated TCRs and HLA-C alleles having the fewest. The earlier analysis of approximately 560 of the donors excluded roughly 16 rarely observed V segments, including chromosome 9 orphons, because counts were too low. Most TCR sequences were observed very rarely across donors, whereas some public TCRs were present in many individuals. In a later analysis, most CMV-associated TCR beta chains were found to appear HLA-restricted, with HLA associations seemingly driven largely by CMV exposure. Because HLA typing was unavailable for some donors at each locus, only the typed subset was used in association tests. Correlated functional status among segregating V segments might reflect linkage disequilibrium, but an unknown experimental factor could not be ruled out. In an earlier analysis of fewer than 700 of the donors, most TCR beta V segments appeared in productive rearrangements about 90% or about 30% of the time, broadly matching IMGT annotations. A later analysis reported that several top co-occurrence clusters appeared linked to parvovirus B19, influenza, CMV and Epstein-Barr virus. In the study, approximately 160 TCR beta chains were listed as associated with cytomegalovirus. The classifier was reported to diagnose cytomegalovirus status with high specificity and sensitivity in both the original and validation cohorts. It was suggested by the authors that the approach could potentially be generalized to other disease states and immunological phenotypes. A few of the identified cytomegalovirus-associated TCR beta chains were confirmed in vitro to be specific for cytomegalovirus antigens. In a later analysis, some 17,000 TCR beta sequences were associated with specific HLA alleles at a false discovery rate of 0.05. In a later analysis, HLA-associated TCR beta chains showed more clonal expansion and lower generation probabilities than non-associated chains that were equally common. A further reported finding was that TCR beta sequences accurately predicted the HLA-A and HLA-B alleles for most subjects in the first cohort. Sequencing depth was assumed to be roughly uniform across donors in the presence/absence analyses, though that assumption may not hold. In a later genetic analysis, a missense DCLRE1C variant was associated with V-gene and J-gene trimming of TCR beta chains, and the association was replicated in an independent cohort. A group of highly shared sequence variants was considered likely to be a technical artifact of the sequencing pipeline. In this cohort, only TCR beta chains were sequenced, and detectable features were limited by the absence of alpha or paired-chain data. The only immune exposure information available for the cohort was CMV serostatus. According to a later genetic analysis, donors in an Asian-associated ancestry cluster had fewer N-insertions in productive TCRs than the approximately 670-donor mean. Some IMGT-functional V segments, including TRBV6-2 and TRBV6-3, could not be distinguished by the 87-base-pair reads and were therefore excluded.

The chain was built from TRBV11-1 and TRBJ2-7; a weak D assignment points to TRBD2 (5 bases agree). What was sequenced was PBMCs. The receptor was derived from a woman aged 35 to 49 in good health and CMV-seropositive. The sequence in DNA is TGTGCCAGCAGCTTGGACTCCCGGCGGACCTACGAGCAGTACTTC. This translates into CASSLDSRRTYEQYF.